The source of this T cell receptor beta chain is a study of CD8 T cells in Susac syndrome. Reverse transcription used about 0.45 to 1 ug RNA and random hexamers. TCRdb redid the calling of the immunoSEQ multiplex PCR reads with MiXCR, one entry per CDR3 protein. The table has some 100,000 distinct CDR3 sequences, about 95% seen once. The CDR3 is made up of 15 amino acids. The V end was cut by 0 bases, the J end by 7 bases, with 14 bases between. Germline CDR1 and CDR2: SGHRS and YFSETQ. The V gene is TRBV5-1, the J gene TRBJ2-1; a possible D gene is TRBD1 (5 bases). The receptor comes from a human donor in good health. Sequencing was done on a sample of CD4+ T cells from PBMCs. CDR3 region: CASSLGSTAQNEQFF. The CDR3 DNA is TGCGCCAGCAGCTTGGGCTCGACAGCGCAGAATGAGCAGTTCTTC.